Listed below are T cell receptor beta chains from one sample, sequenced in a study of blood T cells in healthy people across ages. Using its own MiXCR run on the 5' RACE reads, TCRdb lists one record per CDR3 protein. The sample comprises fewer than 1,000,000 distinct CDR3 sequences, around 43% of which are singletons, and 15% to 25% rests with the top ten. The sequenced sample was blood. The receptors derive from a man between 60 and 75 years old in good health. Both conserved end residues are part of each CDR3.

J: TRBJ1-1
V: TRBV7-9
CDR3: CASSQGKLSAFF

J: TRBJ1-1
V: TRBV30
CDR3: CAWGTTWDSEAFF

J: TRBJ2-5
V: TRBV29-1
CDR3: CSVGSGRTGETQYF

J: TRBJ2-1
V: TRBV7-3
CDR3: CASSPGTSGGNEQFF

J: TRBJ2-3
V: TRBV7-2
CDR3: CASSPWASGGSDTQYF

J: TRBJ1-4
V: TRBV11-2
CDR3: CASSQDRIKEKLFF

J: TRBJ2-3
V: TRBV7-2
CDR3: CASSLVQGDTQYF

J: TRBJ2-1
V: TRBV19
CDR3: CASSIEAGGNYNEQFF

J: TRBJ1-6
V: TRBV7-2
CDR3: CASSLGTGRNSPLHF

J: TRBJ2-4
V: TRBV3-1
CDR3: CASSTRQGSAKNIQYF

J: TRBJ2-1
V: TRBV5-4
CDR3: CASGAQGFNNEQFF

J: TRBJ1-2
V: TRBV7-9
CDR3: CASSIQGDYGYTF

J: TRBJ2-3
V: TRBV12-3/TRBV12-4
CDR3: CASNLDATGTDTQYF

J: TRBJ1-1
V: TRBV11-3
CDR3: CASGAGPRREAFF

J: TRBJ2-2
V: TRBV3-1
CDR3: CASSQTSWDTGELFF

J: -
V: TRBV12-3/TRBV12-4
CDR3: CASSLGQRQETQYF

J: -
V: TRBV27
CDR3: CASRLNANRVAYEQYF

J: TRBJ1-5
V: TRBV12-3/TRBV12-4
CDR3: CASSLSEYSNQPQHF

J: TRBJ2-1
V: TRBV19
CDR3: CASGGGPPYNEQFF

J: TRBJ1-4
V: TRBV2
CDR3: CASRRGMGEKLFF

J: TRBJ1-5
V: TRBV29-1
CDR3: CSVGLGGNQPQHF

J: TRBJ2-7
V: TRBV12-3/TRBV12-4
CDR3: CASSLGANNYEQYF

J: TRBJ1-1
V: TRBV2
CDR3: CASTSSGSGATEAFF

J: TRBJ2-5
V: TRBV4-3
CDR3: CASSPYPAGSTRETQYF

J: TRBJ1-1
V: TRBV29-1
CDR3: CSVGSTGGNSAFF

J: TRBJ2-7
V: TRBV4-1
CDR3: CASSPNYGVPYEQYF

J: TRBJ2-5
V: TRBV20-1
CDR3: CSARDGGGAQETQYF

J: TRBJ2-5
V: TRBV7-2
CDR3: CASSLPKWETQYF

J: TRBJ1-2
V: TRBV7-2
CDR3: CASSPQEGWGNYGYTF

J: TRBJ2-1
V: TRBV6-6
CDR3: CASRAGTGKRGNEQFF

J: TRBJ2-1
V: TRBV7-3
CDR3: CASSLLGTGGNEQFF

J: TRBJ2-7
V: TRBV7-2
CDR3: CASSFPEVYEQYF

J: TRBJ2-1
V: TRBV4-1
CDR3: CASSQSGPYNEQFF

J: TRBJ2-7
V: TRBV20-1
CDR3: CSARGDRDRGYEQYF

J: TRBJ2-3
V: TRBV6-2/TRBV6-3
CDR3: CASSRTSGGLSTDTQYF

J: TRBJ2-7
V: TRBV2
CDR3: CASRLAGVSYEQYF

J: TRBJ2-7
V: TRBV10-3
CDR3: CAISTGTGKYEQYF

J: TRBJ2-3
V: TRBV4-3
CDR3: CASSQAQYSTDTQYF

J: TRBJ2-1
V: TRBV12-3/TRBV12-4
CDR3: CASSLVAGIYNEQFF

J: TRBJ2-1
V: TRBV13
CDR3: CASGLWRGPNEQFF

J: TRBJ1-6
V: TRBV4-3
CDR3: CASSQDYRGRSYNSPLHF

J: TRBJ2-3
V: TRBV3-1
CDR3: CASSQDRGASGITDTQYF

J: TRBJ2-5
V: TRBV4-1
CDR3: CASSVRLQETQYF

J: TRBJ2-1
V: TRBV5-1
CDR3: CASSLAGLESHNEQFF

J: TRBJ2-5
V: TRBV20-1
CDR3: CSAKLKETQYF

J: TRBJ2-1
V: TRBV27
CDR3: CASSLRQGGPYNEQFF

J: TRBJ1-1
V: TRBV18
CDR3: CASSGGLGTEAFF

J: TRBJ2-5
V: TRBV29-1
CDR3: CSVRDLGETQYF

J: TRBJ2-7
V: TRBV6-2/TRBV6-3
CDR3: CASSYSPGLASSYEQYF

J: TRBJ1-2
V: TRBV20-1
CDR3: CSAELNYGYTF

J: TRBJ2-6
V: TRBV9
CDR3: CASSVGHSGSGANVLTF

J: TRBJ2-7
V: TRBV20-1
CDR3: CSARGGTSSYEQYF

J: -
V: TRBV7-2
CDR3: CASSSQGALGEQYF

J: TRBJ2-7
V: TRBV6-2/TRBV6-3
CDR3: CATPRPRGTYEQYF